This T cell receptor beta chain was captured by sequencing in a study of Tregs in tolerant kidney transplant recipients. Some clones are missing from TCRdb's copy, which holds only in-frame ones; the method was immunoSEQ multiplex PCR. Of about 55,000 clones listed, about 90% are singletons. The nonmyeloablative bone marrow transplants came from related graft donors, with transient mixed chimerism. J lost 1 base, V lost 3 bases, and 5 bases had no gene match. Germline lookup yields CDR1 SGHDN and CDR2 FVKESK. The CDR3 has 15 residues. Material: CD8+ T cells from blood (PBMCs), obtained 24 months after the transplant. The source is a human patient who received a combined kidney and bone marrow transplant. Among the T cells, some may be from the graft donor. The rearrangement joins TRBV14 to TRBJ2-7; 8 bases agree with TRBD1. CDR3 coding DNA: TGTGCCAGCAGCCAGGGGACAGGTGGTTCCTACGAGCAGTACTTC. As protein: CASSQGTGGSYEQYF.